The 6 T cell receptor beta chains reported below all come from one sample, sequenced in a study of T cell responses to AZD1222 COVID-19 vaccine. Method: immunoSEQ multiplex PCR; TCRdb's copy keeps in-frame clones and lacks some. The table lists about 110,000 clones, approximately 85% of them singletons. Sequenced material: peripheral blood, taken on day 0 of AZD1222 vaccination. The source is an adult in good health.

The chain has TRBV7-9 and TRBJ1-2; maybe TRBD1 (5 bases). The V end was cut by 5 bases, the J end by 2 bases, with 15 bases between. Germline CDR1 reads SEHNR; CDR2 reads FQNEAQ (reference sequence). The CDR3 loop spans 15 amino acids. The chain's CDR3 is CASSTSGRQNYGYTF. The CDR3 nucleotides read TGTGCCAGCAGCACATCCGGTCGACAGAACTATGGCTACACCTTC.

The CDR3 coding sequence is TGTGCCAGCAGCGTCACGGGGGGGCCGATACGCACAGATACGCAGTATTTT. Translating it yields CASSVTGGPIRTDTQYF. This chain links TRBV9 with TRBJ2-3; TRBD2 agrees at 8 bases. Losses at the gene ends were 2 bases for V and 1 base for J; bases not matched to a gene: 9. Germline CDR1 SGDLS, CDR2 YYNGEE. The CDR3 is 17 residues long.

This clone was recorded only once. This chain links TRBV4-1 with TRBJ1-5; D may be TRBD1 (6 bases). The V gene lost 4 bases and the J gene lost 6 bases, with 19 bases spanning the gap. CDR1 and CDR2 from the germline V gene are MGHRA and YSYEKL. The CDR3 is 16 amino acids. This CDR3 reads CASSPLWQGYSQPQHF. The CDR3 nucleotides read TGCGCCAGCAGCCCCTTGTGGCAGGGGTATAGTCAGCCCCAGCATTTT.

This clone showed up just once. The chain carries TRBV19 and TRBJ2-7; D call uncertain. This CDR3 has 13 residues. The V end lost 1 base, the J end lost 4 bases, and 8 bases lay between the germline ends. Germline V gene lookup returns CDR1 LNHDA and CDR2 SQIVND (reference sequence). The CDR3 sequence is CASSIVGAYEQYF. CDR3 nucleotides: TGTGCCAGTAGTATAGTGGGCGCGTACGAGCAGTACTTC.

The V gene is TRBV11-3, the J gene TRBJ2-2; no reliable D call. In germline, CDR1 is SGHNT, CDR2 YENEEA. Trimming cost V 1 base and J 0 bases, with 6 bases left between them. This CDR3 spans 15 amino acids. The CDR3 nucleotides are TGTGCCAGCAGCTTAGCGGTAGCGAACACCGGGGAGCTGTTTTTT. This sequence encodes CASSLAVANTGELFF.

The rearrangement links TRBV9 to TRBJ2-2; D unresolved. Trimming pared 0 bases from V and 6 bases from J, leaving 6 bases between. This CDR3 comprises 13 residues. Looked up from germline, CDR1 is SGDLS and CDR2 is YYNGEE. The CDR3 is CASSVADSGELFF. The CDR3 DNA reads as TGTGCCAGCAGCGTAGCTGATTCCGGGGAGCTGTTTTTT.